This entry is about one T cell receptor (beta chain). The entry originates in a study of T cell changes during pregnancy in multiple sclerosis. Here immunoSEQ multiplex PCR was the method, and the copy in TCRdb shows in-frame clones only, minus some. The table includes some 40,000 clones, approximately 91% detected once. This clonotype was sampled from a female donor in good health, enrolled as a control in a pregnancy study. The sequencing used CD4+ T cells from peripheral blood mononuclear cells, collected in the third trimester of pregnancy.

The DNA for the CDR3 is TGTGCCAGCAGTTACCCTCGTGGGGGGGCGATGAACACTGAAGCTTTCTTT. Translation gives CASSYPRGGAMNTEAFF. This chain uses TRBV28 with TRBJ1-1; perhaps TRBD1 as D (6 bases). This CDR3 is built from 17 residues. Germline V gene sequence: CDR1 MDHEN, CDR2 SYDVKM. V was clipped by 4 bases and J by 0 bases, with 18 bases between them.